The clone carrying this T cell receptor beta chain has more than one count but fewer than ten. These data originate in a study of blood T cell repertoires in COVID-19. Whole-study context: PBMCs, B-cell-depleted T cells, or T cells were the source of the cDNA or gDNA that made up the material.

In the source study's methods: Estimated nucleated cell counts came from reference gene primer amplification. The assay was immunoSEQ multiplex PCR, and TCRdb's table has in-frame clones only and misses some. V and J calls plus clone size are reproduced from that table; the DNA served to infer D and trimming. The sample holds more than 200,000 clones, around 90% seen once. V lost 9 bases and J lost 6, with 11 bases in between. Germline V CDR1 and CDR2: SGHDN, FVKESK. The CDR3 runs 12 residues. The chain links TRBV14 to TRBJ2-2; a possible D gene is TRBD2 (6 bases). The clonotype originates from a woman aged 25 to 39 with acute COVID-19. Sequencing was done on a sample of PBMCs or T cells enriched from blood (not recorded which). The CDR3 DNA is TGTGCCAGTGCCGGGGGACCCGGGGAGCTGTTTTTT. Protein sequence: CASAGGPGELFF.